This T cell receptor beta chain derives from a study of blood T cell repertoires in COVID-19 (dated by TCRdb to 2018 to 2021). The study in broad terms: Samples from collaborators originated in the United States, Italy and Spain and spanned both the acute and convalescent phases of COVID-19. The prospective study material was composed of cDNA or gDNA derived from T cells, B-cell-depleted T cells, or PBMCs. The dataset comprised deeply sampled blood TCRbeta repertoires from subjects exposed to, actively infected with, or recovered from COVID-19. The repertoires were released in a freely available public database meant as a resource for research on the immune response to SARS-CoV-2. The samples were drawn from two sources: the first 160 participants of the ongoing ImmuneRACE study, and 1,200 or so subjects contributed by 6 global collaborators. Nearly every sample came with metadata listing a de-identified subject ID, COVID-19 status, age in years and sex. Where available, HLA class I and class II types were obtained from metadata supplied by the sample provider rather than from assay-based typing.

A note on this clone: Its antigen has not been determined. No clone much larger than this one lies a single base away; base qualities are absent.

Whole blood was collected in K2EDTA tubes by collaborating institutions according to the institutions' own protocols. For TCRbeta analysis, collaborators shipped samples as frozen whole blood, isolated PBMCs, or DNA extracted from either of those sample types. From a lookup of the germline V gene, CDR1 and CDR2 are KGHDR and SFDVKD. V loses 6 bases of germline sequence and J loses 2 bases, and the interval between the two ends is 11 bases. The CDR3, cysteine through phenylalanine, is 14 amino acids long. Here the CDR3 DNA is all that survives: 42 bases in frame from base 1. What the work shows at the level of the full study, not this receptor alone: How much clinical and demographic metadata was included differed by source and by participant, and the metadata was provided uncurated.

TCRbeta CDR3 regions were amplified from genomic DNA using the immunoSEQ Assay, a bias-controlled multiplex PCR. Under the source paper's analysis protocol: Nucleated cell counts per sample were estimated from amplification of reference gene primers within the assay. To quantify the absolute abundance of each unique TCRbeta CDR3 rearrangement, sequence reads were collapsed and filtered. Productive Simpson clonality was computed per sample as the square root of Simpson's diversity index over productive rearrangements. TCRdb holds this immuneACCESS table with in-frame rearrangements only. Some clones are missing; in checked studies, unresolved V genes explain under half, and the rest has no known cause. From that table come the V and J calls and clone size; the DNA was used to work out D and trimming. Counted in this sample were approximately 35,000 clones; approximately 89% of them appeared once. The top ten hold about 14% of the sample.

This receptor was identified in a man aged 60-69 years with active COVID-19. The chain is encoded by TRBV24-1 joined to TRBJ2-3; TRBD1 could be the D gene, as 6 bases match. Sequenced sample: peripheral blood. The nucleotides are TGTGCCACCAGTCAACAGGGATCCACAGATACGCAGTATTTT. Translation gives CATSQQGSTDTQYF.